This T cell receptor (beta chain) was documented in a study of somatic mutations in cytotoxic T cells in rheumatoid arthritis (dated by TCRdb to 2016 to 2017). Turning to the overall study: Before any treatment started and right after they were diagnosed, patients gave peripheral blood samples (less than 33 ml EDTA). Some V beta antibody-stained T-cell populations were flow-sorted on a FACSAria II or Sony SH800 at nearly 100% purity, and sorted V beta1+ cells also underwent TCRB sequencing. To characterize clonality, the study used TCRB deep sequencing while asking whether somatic mutations are carried by expanded CD8+ T-cell clones in newly diagnosed, untreated rheumatoid arthritis. TCRB deep sequencing was performed for more than 50 rheumatoid arthritis patients and approximately 20 healthy controls. Median age was essentially the same in the patient group and the control group. The paper as a whole reports these results and caveats: The finding that TRBV07 was slightly underrepresented in patients was left unadjusted for multiple comparisons. CD8+ clonality increased with age in patients (Spearman r ≈ 0.49) but not in healthy controls. Several identical CD8+ TCRB sequences were found in both blood and synovial fluid, and in about an eighth of the roughly 60 patients the largest CD8+ clone exceeded 20% of CD8+ cells. CD8+ T-cell clonality did not differ significantly between rheumatoid arthritis patients and age-matched healthy controls. It was unknown which antigens the expanded CD8+ clones targeted, and their absence from virus-specific databases did not exclude viral specificity.

Genomic DNA underwent TCRB CDR3 sequencing using the immunoSEQ assay. The paper's data handling went like this. Patient CD8+ clones larger than 1% were compared against published virus-specific TCRB sequences, and only a few matched. Nothing other than productive TCRB rearrangements was included in the analyses. Clonality was expressed as a Shannon entropy-based productive clonality index, with each clone defined by a unique TCRB CDR3 sequence. Repertoire overlap for a pair of samples was computed from each clone's template counts relative to total templates per sample. Flow cytometry-measured V-gene usage correlated with V-gene usage from TCRB sequencing, with a Spearman r of less than 0.65. TCRdb re-hosts the immuneACCESS table, in-frame sequences only. Its copies lack some clones; in the studies checked, an unresolved V gene accounts for under half of them, and the cause for the rest is not known. Clone size and V and J calls were adopted from that table, with D and trimming inferred from the DNA. The sample includes fewer than 14,000 clones, with 79% observed a single time. The top ten clonotypes cover roughly a third of the sample.

On this clone itself: The antigen it binds to is not known. There are no base qualities to consult, and no much larger clone falls within one base.

V is reduced by 3 bases and J by 8 bases, leaving a spacing of 16 bases between them. As encoded in the germline V gene, CDR1 is MDHEN while CDR2 is SYDVKM. Including the terminal cysteine and phenylalanine, the CDR3 comprises 14 residues. Only the CDR3 DNA is retained, 42 bases long and in frame from the first base. Flow cytometry confirmed the purity of CD4+ and CD8+ cells that had been isolated by positive magnetic bead selection on an AutoMACS. Clonal expansions were first screened by flow cytometry with a TCR V beta antibody panel, then characterized by TCRB deep sequencing of sorted CD8+ fractions. Ficoll-Paque PLUS density gradient separation was used to isolate peripheral blood mononuclear cells. DNA from CD4-enriched, CD8-enriched or PBMC samples was extracted using Nucleospin Tissue or Tissue XS kits and then quantified on a Qubit 2.0 fluorometer.

The sequenced material came from CD8+ T cells sorted from blood. This clonotype originated in an adult with rheumatoid arthritis. The chain joins TRBV28 to TRBJ1-2; no confident D gene assignment can be made. The DNA is TGTGCCAGCAGTTTTCCCGGGCAGTCCGGGGGCTACACCTTC. It translates to CASSFPGQSGGYTF.